The 30 T cell receptor beta chains below were found in one sample sequenced in a study of CD4+ T cells in melanoma. Profiled with immunoSEQ multiplex PCR; TCRdb holds only in-frame clones, not every one. The sample yields about 120,000 clones, approximately 90% seen once. Sequencing was performed on peripheral blood. The receptors here all came from a human donor with melanoma.

The chain carries TRBV7-9 and TRBJ2-5; D possibly corresponds to TRBD2 (7 bases). The ends were cut back, 1 base at V and 5 bases at J, with 14 bases in the middle. Germline V CDR1 and CDR2: SEHNR, FQNEAQ (reference sequence). The CDR3 has 15 residues. CDR3 in DNA: TGTGCCAGCAGCTTAGGGGGCGGGGGCGGTGAGACCCAGTACTTC. It yields the protein CASSLGGGGGETQYF.

This clone showed up just once. The chain carries TRBV30 and TRBJ2-2; D is uncertain. The CDR3 consists of 14 residues. V lost 0 bases, J lost 5 bases, and 10 bases lay in between. In germline, CDR1 is GTSNPN, CDR2 SVGIG (reference sequence). DNA of the CDR3: TGTGCCTGGAGTGTCAGGTTAGGTACCGGGGAGCTGTTTTTT. Translated, it gives CAWSVRLGTGELFF.

This clone was observed once. The V gene is TRBV5-1, the J gene TRBJ2-7, with TRBD1 identical over 7 bases. CDR1 is SGHRS and CDR2 is YFSETQ in the germline V gene. Trimming cost V 4 bases and J 5 bases; bases outside gene matches: 3. CDR3 length: 12 residues. The CDR3 DNA follows: TGCGCCAGCAGCACAGACAGGGACGAGCAGTACTTC. It codes for CASSTDRDEQYF.

The V call is TRBV6-4, the J call TRBJ1-3; D possibly corresponds to TRBD1 (5 bases). This CDR3 spans 15 amino acids. Trimming took off 4 bases at V and 5 bases at J, with 15 bases between the two ends. Germline V lookup: CDR1 MRHNA, CDR2 SNTAGT. The CDR3 protein is CASSASPGGRNTIYF. CDR3 DNA: TGTGCCAGCAGTGCCAGTCCGGGGGGACGAAACACCATATATTTT.

CDR3 sequence: CASSSSGGRGYTF. CDR3 coding DNA: TGTGCCAGCAGCTCCTCGGGGGGGCGCGGCTACACCTTC. The V and J genes are TRBV7-3 and TRBJ1-2; weak D call: TRBD1 (6 bases). V shed 4 bases and J shed 8 bases, with 14 bases lying between them. The CDR3 sequence is 13 residues long. Germline values: CDR1 SGHTA, CDR2 FQGTGA.

The rearrangement joins TRBV7-2 to TRBJ2-4; TRBD1 agrees at 10 bases. The ends lost 5 bases at V and 5 bases at J; junction bases unmatched: 9. The CDR3 spans 16 residues. The germline CDR1 and CDR2 sequences are SGHTA and FQGNSA. The CDR3 bases are TGTGCCAGCAGCCGAGGGACAGGGGCGCACGAAAACATTCAGTACTTC. It codes for CASSRGTGAHENIQYF. The entire variable domain, with the rest obtained from reference TRBV7-2 and TRBJ2-4, is as follows: GAGVSQSPSNKVTEKGKDVELRCDPISGHTALYWYRQSLGQGLEFLIYFQGNSAPDKSGLPSDRFSAERTGGSVSTLTIQRTQQEDSAVYLCASSRGTGAHENIQYFGAGTRLSVL.

The chain has TRBV9 and TRBJ2-3, with 7 bases that match TRBD1. The germline gives CDR1 SGDLS, CDR2 YYNGEE. V was clipped by 0 bases and J by 2 bases; unmatched bases: 3. The CDR3 contains 15 residues. The CDR3 reads CASSVEGAFTDTQYF. As DNA, the CDR3 is TGTGCCAGCAGCGTAGAGGGGGCTTTCACAGATACGCAGTATTTT.

The chain couples TRBV11-3 to TRBJ2-3; 7 nucleotides line up with TRBD2. Germline trimming cut 1 base from V and 2 bases from J; bases unmatched to any gene: 6. Germline CDR1 is SGHNT and CDR2 is YENEEA. The CDR3 is 16 residues long. This CDR3 reads CASSLGGRGNTDTQYF. DNA of the CDR3: TGTGCCAGCAGCTTAGGAGGGAGGGGAAACACAGATACGCAGTATTTT.

The genes are TRBV7-3 and TRBJ2-5, with 11 bases lining up with TRBD2. In germline, CDR1 is SGHTA, CDR2 FQGTGA. Trimming cost V 5 bases and J 1 base; bases outside gene matches: 12. The CDR3 is 18 amino acids. The CDR3: CASSPGRASGGLQETQYF. The CDR3 coding sequence is TGTGCCAGCAGCCCAGGGCGGGCTAGCGGGGGGCTCCAAGAGACCCAGTACTTC.

The chain is built from TRBV6-5 and TRBJ1-2, with 7 nucleotides matching TRBD1. The germline V gene has CDR1 MNHEY and CDR2 SVGAGI. This CDR3 spans 14 amino acids. V was clipped by 3 bases and J by 7 bases; unmatched bases: 8. CDR3 coding DNA: TGTGCCAGCAGTTATATTACAGGGGCTGGTGGCTACACCTTC. Amino acid sequence: CASSYITGAGGYTF.

The V gene is TRBV5-1, the J gene TRBJ2-2; D perhaps matches TRBD1 (6 bases). Trimming stripped 4 bases from V and 5 bases from J, with 12 bases between. The CDR3 covers 14 residues. The V gene's germline CDR1 is SGHRS and CDR2 YFSETQ. The CDR3 bases are TGCGCCAGCAGCCGGACAGACACTACCGGGGAGCTGTTTTTT. Translated, it gives CASSRTDTTGELFF.

This chain joins TRBV5-1 and TRBJ2-3; D is tentatively TRBD1 or TRBD2 (5 bases each). CDR3 length: 15 residues. Germline V gene sequence: CDR1 SGHRS, CDR2 YFSETQ. V lost 0 bases to trimming and J lost 5 bases, with 13 bases between them. The CDR3 DNA is TGCGCCAGCAGCTTGGAAACGGGGCAAGAAGATACGCAGTATTTT. This encodes CASSLETGQEDTQYF.

This sequence joins TRBV28 and TRBJ2-5, with 11 bases lining up with TRBD1. Germline-derived CDR1 and CDR2 are MDHEN and SYDVKM. The CDR3 contains 17 residues. The J segment lost 7 bases and the V segment lost 5 bases, leaving 15 bases of the junction unmatched. CDR3 nucleotide sequence: TGTGCCAGCAGTCACCGGACAGGGGGCGGCGGTTACGGGACCCAGTACTTC. Residues: CASSHRTGGGGYGTQYF.

The chain couples TRBV7-9 to TRBJ1-4; no clear D gene. The V end lost 2 bases, the J end lost 1 base, and 11 bases lay between the germline ends. The CDR3 is 16 amino acids. Germline CDR1 is SEHNR and CDR2 is FQNEAQ (reference sequence). The CDR3 DNA reads as TGTGCCAGCAGCTTACCACTTCTGGGAACTAATGAAAAACTGTTTTTT. Its protein product is CASSLPLLGTNEKLFF.

The V gene is TRBV27, the J gene TRBJ2-1; 7 bases are a match to TRBD2. Germline lookup yields CDR1 MNHEY and CDR2 SMNVEV (reference sequence). The V gene end was trimmed by 7 bases and the J gene end by 0 bases; junction bases not matched to a gene: 9. This CDR3 region has 16 residues. CDR3 amino acids: CASTPVRGSSYNEQFF. In nucleotides, the CDR3 is TGTGCCAGCACCCCAGTACGCGGGAGCTCCTACAATGAGCAGTTCTTC.

The chain couples TRBV12-5 to TRBJ2-1; the D gene could be TRBD1 or TRBD2 (5 bases each). The CDR3 totals 16 residues. CDR1 and CDR2 (germline): LGHNT, FRNRAP. V lost 5 bases and J lost 4, with 18 bases in between. The CDR3 DNA is TGTGCTAGTGGTCCCTCAACCGGGACCGATTACAATGAGCAGTTCTTC. This translates into CASGPSTGTDYNEQFF.

The chain is built from TRBV4-1 and TRBJ1-1, with D tentatively TRBD1 (5 bases). The ends were cut back, 7 bases at V and 0 bases at J, with 12 bases in the middle. Germline assignment: CDR1 MGHRA and CDR2 YSYEKL. CDR3 length: 14 amino acids. The CDR3 DNA is TGCGCCAGCACGCCCTCGGGGGTGAACACTGAAGCTTTCTTT. Its translation is CASTPSGVNTEAFF.

The chain employs TRBV6-5 and TRBJ1-2; possibly TRBD1 for D (5 bases). In germline, CDR1 is MNHEY, CDR2 SVGAGI. Trimming pared 0 bases from V and 0 bases from J, leaving 8 bases between. The CDR3 runs to 15 residues. For the CDR3, the DNA is TGTGCCAGCAGTTACTCGGGGGGGGCTAACTATGGCTACACCTTC. Amino acid sequence: CASSYSGGANYGYTF.

V gene TRBV25-1 combines with J gene TRBJ1-1; a weak D match, TRBD1 (6 bases). From germline, CDR1 is MGHDK and CDR2 SYGVNS. The CDR3 covers 15 residues. V shed 2 bases and J shed 5 bases, with 15 bases lying between them. CDR3 protein: CASSEGGAVWTEAFF. The CDR3 nucleotides read TGTGCCAGCAGTGAAGGGGGGGCGGTCTGGACTGAAGCTTTCTTT.

This chain connects TRBV19 to TRBJ1-2, with D unclear. The CDR3 extends over 11 amino acids. CDR1 and CDR2 from the germline V gene are LNHDA and SQIVND (reference sequence). The V and J ends lost 5 bases and 7 bases respectively, with 8 bases between them. The CDR3 nucleotides read TGTGCCAGTAGTTTGCGAGGTGGCTACACCTTC. Encoded protein: CASSLRGGYTF. Full variable domain (rest looked up from reference TRBV19 and TRBJ1-2): DGGITQSPKYLFRKEGQNVTLSCEQNLNHDAMYWYRQDPGQGLRLIYYSQIVNDFQKGDIAEGYSVSREKKESFPLTVTSAQKNPTAFYLCASSLRGGYTFGSGTRLTVV.

This sequence joins TRBV29-1 and TRBJ2-6; no definite D call. The CDR3 has 14 residues. The V gene lost 3 bases and the J gene lost 0 bases, with 6 bases spanning the gap. Germline-derived CDR1 and CDR2 are SQVTM and ANQGSEA. CDR3 sequence: CSVDRSSGANVLTF. The DNA of the CDR3 is TGCAGCGTTGACAGGAGCTCTGGGGCCAACGTCCTGACTTTC.

V usage is TRBV4-2 and J usage is TRBJ2-7; weak D call: TRBD2 (6 bases). This CDR3 is built from 15 residues. Between the trimmed V and J ends, which lost 4 bases and 0 bases, there was a span of 13 bases. Germline CDR1 reads LGHNA; CDR2 reads YNFKEQ. The CDR3 sequence: CASSPLRDSSYEQYF. The CDR3 DNA follows: TGTGCCAGCAGCCCCCTACGGGACTCCTCCTACGAGCAGTACTTC.

This chain connects TRBV7-3 to TRBJ2-1; the D gene is possibly TRBD2 (6 bases). V lost 3 bases and J 9 bases, leaving 12 bases between the germline ends. The V gene's germline CDR1 is SGHTA and CDR2 FQGTGA. CDR3 length: 13 amino acids. The CDR3 DNA reads TGTGCCAGCAGCTTCGGGACTTCCGGTGAGCAGTTCTTC. This encodes CASSFGTSGEQFF. The full variable domain, its missing parts supplied by reference TRBV7-3 and TRBJ2-1, is GAGVSQTPSNKVTEKGKYVELRCDPISGHTALYWYRQSLGQGPEFLIYFQGTGAADDSGLPNDRFFAVRPEGSVSTLKIQRTERGDSAVYLCASSFGTSGEQFFGPGTRLTVL.

The chain has TRBV27 and TRBJ2-7, with a tentative D call TRBD1 (6 bases). The V gene lost 8 bases and the J gene lost 2 bases, with 16 bases spanning the gap. The CDR3 is made up of 14 amino acids. Germline CDR1 MNHEY, CDR2 SMNVEV (reference sequence). CDR3 in amino acids: CASGGRGSPYEQYF. For the CDR3, the DNA is TGTGCCAGCGGCGGCAGGGGTTCTCCCTACGAGCAGTACTTC.

The chain uses TRBV7-2 and TRBJ2-7; TRBD2 aligns across 7 bases. Germline V lookup: CDR1 SGHTA, CDR2 FQGNSA. The trim removed 1 base at V and 7 bases at J, leaving 7 bases unmatched. The CDR3 sequence is 14 residues long. The CDR3 DNA sequence: TGTGCCAGCAGCTTAGGGCGGGAGACAAGAGAGCAGTACTTC. It encodes CASSLGRETREQYF.

V is TRBV7-2 and J is TRBJ2-7; either TRBD1 or TRBD2 may fit D (5 bases each). The V end lost 4 bases, the J end lost 9 bases, and 25 bases lay between the germline ends. The CDR3 runs to 16 residues. Germline values: CDR1 SGHTA, CDR2 FQGNSA. The CDR3 DNA follows: TGTGCCAGCAGCTCTAAAGGGGACGCCGGTGTGGGCGGGCAGTACTTC. Protein sequence: CASSSKGDAGVGGQYF.

DNA for the CDR3: TGTGCCAGCAGTACGGGGGGCTCCCCCTACGAGCAGTACTTC. Its translation is CASSTGGSPYEQYF. The chain joins TRBV27 to TRBJ2-7; possibly TRBD2 for D (7 bases). Deletions cut 5 bases from V and 2 bases from J, with 13 bases between. This CDR3 has 14 residues. The germline gives CDR1 MNHEY, CDR2 SMNVEV (reference sequence).

The CDR3 DNA sequence: TGTGCCAGCAGCTTAGACCGGGGACGTGACACCATATATTTT. Protein sequence: CASSLDRGRDTIYF. The chain couples TRBV7-2 to TRBJ1-3; D may be TRBD1 (5 bases). Trimming stripped 1 base from V and 8 bases from J, with 12 bases between. Germline V gene data show CDR1 as SGHTA and CDR2 as FQGNSA. The CDR3 spans 14 residues.

The chain combines TRBV9 with TRBJ2-3, with a weak D call TRBD2 (6 bases). V lost 7 bases and J 8 bases, leaving 14 bases between the germline ends. This CDR3 is 12 amino acids long. Germline lookup yields CDR1 SGDLS and CDR2 YYNGEE. DNA for the CDR3: TGTGCCAGCGCGCTCGGGGGAGGTACGCAGTATTTT. Amino acid sequence: CASALGGGTQYF.

The chain employs TRBV19 and TRBJ2-2; tentative D call: TRBD1 (5 bases). Looked up from germline, CDR1 is LNHDA and CDR2 is SQIVND (reference sequence). The CDR3 spans 15 residues. V lost 2 bases, J lost 6 bases, and 13 bases lay in between. For the CDR3, the DNA is TGTGCCAGTAGTATATTCGTAGGGGTCCCCGGGGAGCTGTTTTTT. Residues: CASSIFVGVPGELFF.